This T cell receptor beta chain is drawn from a study of blood T cell repertoires in COVID-19. The wider study: Nucleic acid was either cDNA or gDNA, and it came from T cells, B-cell-depleted T cells, or PBMCs.

Germline trimming cut 3 bases from V and 3 bases from J; bases unmatched to any gene: 5. From germline, CDR1 is SGHVS and CDR2 FQNEAQ. The CDR3 consists of 14 residues. Under the authors' procedure: How many nucleated cells were present was estimated from reference gene primer amplification. Profiled with immunoSEQ multiplex PCR; TCRdb holds only in-frame clones, not every one. Clonal size and the V and J genes are those of that table, whereas D and trimming came from the DNA. The table lists 200,000 to 250,000 clones, approximately 84% of them singletons. Sequenced material: peripheral blood. This clonotype originated in a woman between 25 and 40 years old who had recovered from COVID-19. This rearrangement joins TRBV7-8 to TRBJ2-7; 7 bases line up with TRBD2. In DNA, the CDR3 is TGTGCCAGCAGCTTCAGCGGGATAAACTACGAGCAGTACTTC. Encoded protein: CASSFSGINYEQYF.